The 25 T cell receptor beta chains below all came from one sample that was sequenced in a study of neurological immune-mediated disorders (dated by TCRdb to between 2017 and 2020). Libraries were made using 5' RACE. Sequencing took place on an Illumina HiSeq 2500. Through fastp at Q25 and MiXCR, TCRdb rebuilt clones from the public reads, retaining in-frame beta chains. A single entry per CDR3 protein holds the most common genes and DNA from its merged rows. The sample table lists around 26,000 distinct CDR3 sequences, 6.6% of them with a count of one. Roughly 8.5% of the sample is in the top ten clones. Sequencing was performed on PBMCs. These receptors were collected from a woman aged 45-60 years in good health.

This clonotype was recorded at least ten times. The V gene is TRBV10-3, the J gene TRBJ2-5; maybe TRBD2 (6 bases). Trimming stripped 0 bases from V and 1 base from J, with 18 bases between. Germline CDR1 is ENHRY and CDR2 is SYGVKD. The CDR3 has 18 amino acids. The CDR3 reads CAISESSWGSGFQETQYF. The CDR3 DNA is TGTGCCATCAGTGAGTCATCGTGGGGTAGCGGATTCCAAGAGACCCAGTACTTC.

This clonotype has a count of ten or more. This rearrangement joins TRBV5-1 to TRBJ1-1; D call uncertain. The CDR3 spans 16 residues. Trimming pared 7 bases from V and 0 bases from J, leaving 19 bases between. Germline values: CDR1 SGHRS, CDR2 YFSETQ. The CDR3 protein is CASSLGRGNMNTEAFF. CDR3 bases: TGCGCCAGCTCCCTTGGACGCGGGAACATGAACACTGAAGCTTTCTTT.

This clonotype came up many times. This chain joins TRBV5-6 and TRBJ1-6; 8 bases line up with TRBD1. Germline-derived CDR1 and CDR2 are SGHDT and YYEEEE. The V segment lost 0 bases and the J segment 8 bases; nucleotides outside the gene matches: 1. This CDR3 region has 14 residues. Written as DNA, the CDR3 is TGTGCCAGCAGCTTGGGACAGGGGCATTCACCCCTCCACTTT. As protein: CASSLGQGHSPLHF.

This clonotype was recorded many times. The rearrangement uses TRBV6-6 and TRBJ1-1; 11 bases are shared with TRBD1. Trimming removed 0 bases from V and 4 bases from J; junction bases left unmatched: 7. Germline V lookup: CDR1 MNHNY, CDR2 SVGAGI (reference sequence). The CDR3 extends over 17 amino acids. CDR3 sequence (DNA): TGTGCCAGCAGTTACTCGGTCTGGGGGACAGGGGGCACTGAAGCTTTCTTT. This codes for CASSYSVWGTGGTEAFF.

This clonotype has a count of ten or more. CDR3 sequence reads: CASSDPVTKYSGANVLTF. CDR3 DNA: TGTGCCAGCAGCGACCCTGTTACAAAATACTCTGGGGCCAACGTCCTGACTTTC. V usage is TRBV7-9 and J usage is TRBJ2-6; no clear D gene. CDR1 and CDR2 from the germline V gene are SEHNR and FQNEAQ (reference sequence). V was pared by 5 bases and J by 0 bases, with 17 bases between. This CDR3 spans 18 amino acids.

This clonotype was seen repeatedly, ten times or more. J is TRBJ2-7 and V is TRBV11-2; 9 bases are a match to TRBD2. With 7 bases clipped from V and 7 bases from J, the junction kept 8 bases outside the gene matches. CDR1 SGHAT and CDR2 FQNNGV come from the germline V gene. The CDR3 extends over 13 amino acids. The DNA for the CDR3 is TGTGCCAGCACGGGACTAGCTGGTAGGGAGCAGTACTTC. Translated, it gives CASTGLAGREQYF.

This clonotype has at least ten counts. The V call is TRBV20-1, the J call TRBJ2-1; D call uncertain. With 0 bases removed from V and 5 bases from J, the gap between germline ends came to 17 bases. Looked up from germline, CDR1 is DFQATT and CDR2 is SNEGSKA (reference sequence). This CDR3 region has 16 residues. The CDR3 bases are TGCAGTGCTAGAGAACGGACGTTATGGTTCAACAATGAGCAGTTCTTC. It is translated as CSARERTLWFNNEQFF.

This clonotype was counted at least ten times. The gene calls are TRBV27 and TRBJ2-3; TRBD2 matches at 7 bases. CDR1 and CDR2 from the germline V gene are MNHEY and SMNVEV (reference sequence). This CDR3 has 15 residues. V lost 7 bases to trimming and J lost 0 bases; unmatched junction nucleotides: 7. CDR3 sequence (DNA): TGTGCCAGCAACCTAAAGGGAGGGAGCACAGATACGCAGTATTTT. This gives the protein CASNLKGGSTDTQYF.

This clonotype was found many times. The rearrangement links TRBV20-1 to TRBJ2-7, with a weak D call TRBD2 (5 bases). The CDR3 is made up of 12 amino acids. Germline CDR1 is DFQATT and CDR2 is SNEGSKA (reference sequence). V shed 6 bases and J shed 6 bases, with 15 bases lying between them. This CDR3 reads CSASSQAVEQYF. The CDR3, as DNA: TGCAGTGCCTCGTCCCAAGCGGTCGAGCAGTACTTC.

This clonotype showed up many times. The V gene is TRBV20-1, the J gene TRBJ2-7; 11 bases match TRBD1. The germline V gene has CDR1 DFQATT and CDR2 SNEGSKA (reference sequence). The CDR3 has 13 amino acids. V lost 6 bases and J lost 4; bases outside the gene matches: 5. The CDR3, as DNA: TGCAGTGCCAGGACAGGGGGCATGTACGAGCAGTACTTC. Encoded protein: CSARTGGMYEQYF.

This clonotype has a count of ten or more. V is TRBV10-3 and J is TRBJ2-2; 7 bases match TRBD1. Trimming cost V 11 bases and J 5 bases; bases outside gene matches: 11. Per germline, CDR1 ENHRY and CDR2 SYGVKD. The CDR3 has 14 residues. The CDR3 sequence: CASRGGARTGELFF. DNA of the CDR3: TGTGCCTCCCGAGGGGGCGCGAGGACCGGGGAGCTGTTTTTT.

This clonotype was counted at least ten times. Here the CDR3 reads CASSLDVGGKDTQYF. The CDR3 DNA reads as TGCGCCAGCAGCTTGGATGTAGGGGGTAAAGATACGCAGTATTTT. V gene TRBV5-1 combines with J gene TRBJ2-3; TRBD1 might be the D (6 bases). CDR1 is SGHRS and CDR2 is YFSETQ in the germline V gene. This CDR3 has 15 residues. V was cut by 0 bases and J by 5 bases, with 13 bases left in between.

The sample holds many counts of this clonotype. J is TRBJ1-6 and V is TRBV20-1; the match to TRBD1 covers 8 bases. The trim removed 6 bases at V and 7 bases at J, leaving 8 bases unmatched. From germline, CDR1 is DFQATT and CDR2 SNEGSKA (reference sequence). The CDR3 length is 14 residues. CDR3 in DNA: TGCAGTGCCGAGACGGACAGGGACAATTCACCCCTCCACTTT. Its protein product is CSAETDRDNSPLHF.

This clonotype was recorded many times. V and J are TRBV20-1 and TRBJ1-3; D unclear. V was trimmed by 2 bases and J by 2 bases, leaving 7 bases between them. This CDR3 is 13 amino acids long. Germline-derived CDR1 and CDR2 are DFQATT and SNEGSKA (reference sequence). This CDR3 is CSARSGTGNTIYF. Written as DNA, the CDR3 is TGCAGTGCTAGATCGGGGACTGGAAACACCATATATTTT.

This clonotype was recorded many times. The chain carries TRBV10-3 and TRBJ2-2, with 7 bases aligning to TRBD1. Germline V lookup: CDR1 ENHRY, CDR2 SYGVKD. Trimming took 6 bases from V and 0 from J; bases not matched to a gene: 4. The CDR3 is made up of 15 amino acids. The CDR3 sequence: CAISRQGTNTGELFF. The CDR3 DNA reads as TGTGCCATCAGCCGACAGGGAACGAACACCGGGGAGCTGTTTTTT.

In its sample, this clonotype was seen many times. The chain employs TRBV29-1 and TRBJ2-1; TRBD2 matches 11 bases. CDR3 length: 14 residues. Germline V gene sequence: CDR1 SQVTM, CDR2 ANQGSEA. The junction had 3 bases not matched to a gene; V was cut back by 5 bases and J by 3 bases. Here the CDR3 reads CSVRLAGGYNEQFF. The CDR3 DNA is TGCAGCGTTCGTCTAGCGGGAGGCTACAATGAGCAGTTCTTC.

This clonotype was detected many times. CDR3 protein: CASSLEPGPTGGYTF. In DNA form, the CDR3 reads TGTGCCAGCAGCTTAGAGCCGGGCCCGACGGGTGGCTACACCTTC. The chain has TRBV11-2 and TRBJ1-2; D not certain. Trimming shortened V by 0 bases and J by 7 bases, and 15 bases separated the two germline ends. The CDR3 extends over 15 amino acids. The germline V gene encodes CDR1 SGHAT and CDR2 FQNNGV. The full variable domain, in which reference TRBV11-2 and TRBJ1-2 provide the parts outside the CDR3, is EAGVAQSPRYKIIEKRQSVAFWCNPISGHATLYWYQQILGQGPKLLIQFQNNGVVDDSQLPKDRFSAERLKGVDSTLKIQPAKLEDSAVYLCASSLEPGPTGGYTFGSGTRLTVV.

In its sample, this clonotype ranks as medium-sized. CDR3 sequence (DNA): TGTGCCAGCAGCTTAGTTTCCAGGGACGGCTCTGGGGCCAACGTCCTGACTTTC. Residues: CASSLVSRDGSGANVLTF. The chain joins TRBV7-2 to TRBJ2-6; D is possibly TRBD1 or TRBD2 (5 bases each). This CDR3 is built from 18 residues. The germline V gene encodes CDR1 SGHTA and CDR2 FQGNSA. V was shortened by 1 base and J by 0 bases, with 13 bases between the two germline ends.

This clonotype was picked up many times. The gene calls are TRBV6-2 or TRBV6-3 and TRBJ1-2; TRBD1 agrees at 8 bases. The CDR3 is 16 residues long. Germline CDR1 reads MNHEY; CDR2 reads SVGEGT. J lost 8 bases, V lost 0 bases, and 11 bases had no gene match. CDR3 bases: TGTGCCAGCAGTTACTCGAGCCGACAGGGGTTACGAGGCTACACCTTC. Protein sequence: CASSYSSRQGLRGYTF.

This clonotype was counted at least ten times. The rearrangement links TRBV9 to TRBJ2-1, with D perhaps TRBD2 (5 bases). CDR1 and CDR2 (germline): SGDLS, YYNGEE. There are 15 residues in the CDR3. With 9 bases removed from V and 9 bases from J, the gap between germline ends came to 25 bases. CDR3 region: CATQRVGSSVVEQFF. The CDR3 region has the DNA TGTGCCACACAGAGGGTGGGGTCTTCCGTTGTTGAGCAGTTCTTC.

This clonotype has a count of ten or more. The J gene is TRBJ2-3, the V gene TRBV3-1; TRBD2 might be the D (6 bases). The CDR3 consists of 16 residues. The germline V and J ends were trimmed by 1 base and 6 bases, with 17 bases remaining between them. Germline CDR1 LGHDT, CDR2 YNNKEL (reference sequence). In DNA, the CDR3 is TGTGCCAGCAGCCAAGCGGCTAGATTGGAGGGGGATACGCAGTATTTT. Its translation: CASSQAARLEGDTQYF.

This clonotype was seen a few times. The rearrangement uses TRBV20-1 and TRBJ2-7; no reliable D call. Between the trimmed V and J ends, which lost 4 bases and 2 bases, there was a span of 18 bases. Germline V lookup: CDR1 DFQATT, CDR2 SNEGSKA (reference sequence). This CDR3 is built from 15 residues. The chain's CDR3 is CSANPRSVPTYEQYF. The CDR3 DNA reads TGCAGTGCTAACCCTCGATCGGTACCGACCTACGAGCAGTACTTC.

This clonotype appeared many times. V gene TRBV28 combines with J gene TRBJ2-1, with no clear D. Trimming left V 4 bases short and J 8 bases short, with 3 bases between. The CDR3 is 10 amino acids. CDR1 and CDR2 from the germline V gene are MDHEN and SYDVKM. The CDR3 protein is CASSSDEQFF. CDR3 bases: TGTGCCAGCAGTTCGGATGAGCAGTTCTTC.

This clonotype came up many times. This chain links TRBV28 with TRBJ2-3, with 9 bases aligning to TRBD2. CDR3 size: 17 residues. J was trimmed by 3 bases and V by 5 bases; bases with no gene match: 12. The germline V gene encodes CDR1 MDHEN and CDR2 SYDVKM. The CDR3 sequence: CASSRLAGPGETDTQYF. In nucleotides, the CDR3 is TGTGCCAGCAGTCGCCTAGCGGGGCCTGGGGAAACAGATACGCAGTATTTT.

This clonotype is medium-sized within its sample. The chain employs TRBV27 and TRBJ2-7, with 8 bases identical to TRBD1. The CDR3 has 14 residues. Germline values: CDR1 MNHEY, CDR2 SMNVEV (reference sequence). After removal of 6 bases from V and 3 bases from J, the junction contained 7 bases not matched to a gene. CDR3 bases: TGTGCCAGCAGAACCGGGACAGGCGGCTACGAGCAGTACTTC. It codes for CASRTGTGGYEQYF.